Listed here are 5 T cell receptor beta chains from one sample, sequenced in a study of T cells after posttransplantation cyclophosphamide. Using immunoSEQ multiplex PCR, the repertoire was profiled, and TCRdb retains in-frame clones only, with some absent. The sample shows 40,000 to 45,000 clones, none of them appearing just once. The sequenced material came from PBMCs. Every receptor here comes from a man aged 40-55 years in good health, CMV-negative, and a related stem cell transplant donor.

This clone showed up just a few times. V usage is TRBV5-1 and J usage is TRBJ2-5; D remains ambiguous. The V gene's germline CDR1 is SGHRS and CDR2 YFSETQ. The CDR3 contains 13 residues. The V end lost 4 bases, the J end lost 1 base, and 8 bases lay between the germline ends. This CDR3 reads CASSLTLQETQYF. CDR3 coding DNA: TGCGCCAGCAGCCTGACACTCCAAGAGACCCAGTACTTC.

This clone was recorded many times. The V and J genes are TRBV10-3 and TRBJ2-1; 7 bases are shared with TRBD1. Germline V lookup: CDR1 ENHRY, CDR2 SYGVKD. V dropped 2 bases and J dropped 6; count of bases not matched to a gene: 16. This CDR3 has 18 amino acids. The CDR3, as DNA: TGTGCCATCAGTGAGCCATGGACAGGAGTCGGCGAAGCCAATGAGCAGTTCTTC. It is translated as CAISEPWTGVGEANEQFF.

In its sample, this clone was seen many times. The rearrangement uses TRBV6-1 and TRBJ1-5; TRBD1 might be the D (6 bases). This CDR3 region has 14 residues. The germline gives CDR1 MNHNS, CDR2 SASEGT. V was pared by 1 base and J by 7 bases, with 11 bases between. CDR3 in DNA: TGTGCCAGCAGTGAAGGGGCAGGGGAACAGCCCCAGCATTTT. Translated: CASSEGAGEQPQHF.

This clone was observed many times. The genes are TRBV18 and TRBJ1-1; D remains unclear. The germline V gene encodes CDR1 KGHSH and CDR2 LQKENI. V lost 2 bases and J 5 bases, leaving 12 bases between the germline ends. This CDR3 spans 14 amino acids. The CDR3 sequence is CASSPGPTGTEAFF. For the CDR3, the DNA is TGTGCCAGCTCACCAGGACCGACGGGGACTGAAGCTTTCTTT.

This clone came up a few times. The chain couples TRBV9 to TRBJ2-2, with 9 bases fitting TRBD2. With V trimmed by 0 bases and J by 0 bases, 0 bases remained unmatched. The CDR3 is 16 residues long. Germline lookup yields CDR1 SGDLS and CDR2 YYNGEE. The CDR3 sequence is CASSVGGGANTGELFF. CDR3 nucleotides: TGTGCCAGCAGCGTAGGCGGGGGGGCGAACACCGGGGAGCTGTTTTTT.